The T cell receptor (beta chain) described here comes from a study of blood T cells in healthy people across ages. With a J-beta primer mix and a sample-barcoded 5' primer, a second PCR ran about 6 to 11 cycles. TCRdb recomputed calls from the 5' RACE reads with MiXCR, one row per CDR3 protein. The repertoire holds 650,000 to 950,000 distinct CDR3 sequences, 44% seen once, with roughly 19% in the top ten. Notes on the study in general: PBMCs that were unsorted prevented a conclusive naive versus antigen-experienced comparison. It was the long-lived donors that had more naive CD4+ cells and higher diversity than aged donors. Across samples, TCR beta diversity tracked strongly with naive T cell percentage.

In regard to this clonotype: What it binds is not known.

Input material: blood. This TCR derives from a man aged 55-75 years in good health.

In DNA, the CDR3 is TGTGCCAGCAGCTCCCTTATTAGCGGGGGCTCAGGGTACAATGAGCAGTTCTTC. Translating it yields CASSSLISGGSGYNEQFF. The chain employs TRBV11-2 and TRBJ2-1; 9 bases are a match to TRBD2. This CDR3 contains 18 residues. The V segment lost 4 bases and the J segment 4 bases; nucleotides outside the gene matches: 14. The germline V gene encodes CDR1 SGHAT and CDR2 FQNNGV.